Below, one TCR beta chain is given with its context. This may arise from a read error, as a much more abundant clone is one base away. CDR1 is MNHEY and CDR2 is SVGEGT in the germline V gene. The CDR3 is 16 residues long. The record originates from a study of kidney transplant recipient with SARS-CoV-2 infection. TCRdb independently ran MiXCR on the reads; one entry per CDR3 protein. The repertoire holds approximately 250,000 distinct CDR3 sequences, with more than 25% as singletons. Material: a blood sample, obtained at baseline and on approximately day 120 from a kidney transplant recipient. The receptor's source is a young adult male patient who had COVID-19 and was a kidney transplant recipient. A share of the T cells may be of graft donor origin. This rearrangement joins TRBV6-2 or TRBV6-3 to TRBJ2-6; D not resolved. Written as DNA, the CDR3 is TGTGCCGGCAGCCCATGGTCCAACCCTGGGGCCAACGTCCTGACTTTC. Its protein product is CAGSPWSNPGANVLTF.